The 4 T cell receptor beta chains below come from one sample, sequenced in a study of T cell responses to AZD1222 COVID-19 vaccine. Clones were sequenced by immunoSEQ multiplex PCR, and TCRdb holds only the in-frame ones, with some missing. The sample shows around 100,000 clones, 85% to 90% of them seen only once. The starting material was peripheral blood, obtained on day 0 of AZD1222 vaccination. These receptors all come from an adult in good health.

This chain joins TRBV5-4 and TRBJ2-2; D ambiguous. Germline V gene lookup returns CDR1 SGHNT and CDR2 YYREEE (reference sequence). This CDR3 has 14 residues. The V end was cut by 2 bases, the J end by 2 bases, with 7 bases between. CDR3: CASSFRANTGELFF. DNA of the CDR3: TGTGCCAGCAGCTTCCGGGCCAACACCGGGGAGCTGTTTTTT.

This chain connects TRBV28 to TRBJ2-5; D may be TRBD2 (9 bases). This CDR3 is 16 amino acids long. Germline values: CDR1 MDHEN, CDR2 SYDVKM. V lost 5 bases and J lost 2, with 18 bases in between. CDR3 coding DNA: TGTGCCAGCAGTCTGGGACAGGCGGGGGGGCAAGAGACCCAGTACTTC. Its protein product is CASSLGQAGGQETQYF.

The CDR3 is CAISPGGYEQYF. The CDR3 DNA follows: TGTGCCATCAGTCCAGGGGGTTACGAGCAGTACTTC. The rearrangement links TRBV10-3 to TRBJ2-7, with 7 positions matching TRBD1. The CDR3 has 12 amino acids. Germline V gene data show CDR1 as ENHRY and CDR2 as SYGVKD. V dropped 5 bases and J dropped 4; count of bases not matched to a gene: 2.

This chain joins TRBV3-1 (or the pseudogene TRBV3-2) and TRBJ2-4, with a weak D call TRBD2 (5 bases). The CDR3 sequence is 18 residues long. Germline CDR1 is LGHDT and CDR2 is YNNKEL (reference sequence). Trimming cost V 1 base and J 4 bases, with 20 bases left between them. The CDR3 DNA is TGTGCCAGCAGCCAAGGGGGAGTACTCGGAGGCGGGAAAAACATTCAGTACTTC. It codes for CASSQGGVLGGGKNIQYF.